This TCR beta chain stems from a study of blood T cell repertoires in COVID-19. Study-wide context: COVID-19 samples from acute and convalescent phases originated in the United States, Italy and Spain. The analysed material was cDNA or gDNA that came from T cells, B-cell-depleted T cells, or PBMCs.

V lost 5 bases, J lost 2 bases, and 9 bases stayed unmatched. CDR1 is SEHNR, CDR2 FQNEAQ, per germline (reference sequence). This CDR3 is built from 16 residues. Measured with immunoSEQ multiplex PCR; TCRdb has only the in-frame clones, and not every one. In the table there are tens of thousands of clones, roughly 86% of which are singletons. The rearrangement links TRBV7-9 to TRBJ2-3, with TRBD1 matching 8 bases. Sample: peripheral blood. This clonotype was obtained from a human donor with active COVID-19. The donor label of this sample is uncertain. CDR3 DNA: TGTGCCAGCAGCACAGGGACAGGACAACTCACAGATACGCAGTATTTT. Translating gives CASSTGTGQLTDTQYF.